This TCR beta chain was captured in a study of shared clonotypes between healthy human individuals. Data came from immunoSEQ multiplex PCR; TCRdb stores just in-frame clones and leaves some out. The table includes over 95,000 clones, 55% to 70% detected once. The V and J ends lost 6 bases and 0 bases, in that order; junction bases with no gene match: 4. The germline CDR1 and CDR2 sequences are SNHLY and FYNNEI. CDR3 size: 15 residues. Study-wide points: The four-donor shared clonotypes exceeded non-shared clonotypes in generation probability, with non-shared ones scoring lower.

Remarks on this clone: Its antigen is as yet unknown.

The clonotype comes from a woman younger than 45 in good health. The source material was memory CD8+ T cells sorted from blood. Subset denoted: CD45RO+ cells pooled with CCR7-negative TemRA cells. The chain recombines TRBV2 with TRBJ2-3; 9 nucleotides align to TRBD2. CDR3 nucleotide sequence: TGTGCCAGCAGCGCGAGCGGGAGGAGCACAGATACGCAGTATTTT. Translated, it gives CASSASGRSTDTQYF.